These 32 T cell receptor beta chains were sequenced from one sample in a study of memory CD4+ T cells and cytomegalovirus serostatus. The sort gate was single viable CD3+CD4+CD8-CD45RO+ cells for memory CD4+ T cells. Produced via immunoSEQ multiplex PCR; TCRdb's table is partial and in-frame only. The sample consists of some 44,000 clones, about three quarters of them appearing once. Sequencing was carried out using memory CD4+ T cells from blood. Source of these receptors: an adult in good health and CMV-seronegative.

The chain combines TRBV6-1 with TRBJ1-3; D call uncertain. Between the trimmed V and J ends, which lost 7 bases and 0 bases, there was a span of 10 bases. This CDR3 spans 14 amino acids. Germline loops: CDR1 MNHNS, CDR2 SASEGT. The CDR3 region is CASTKGNSGNTIYF. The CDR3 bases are TGTGCCAGCACTAAAGGCAACTCTGGAAACACCATATATTTT.

The CDR3 spells CASSFSPGRSSGANVLTF. The DNA for the CDR3 is TGCGCCAGCAGCTTTTCCCCGGGCCGCAGCTCTGGGGCCAACGTCCTGACTTTC. The gene calls are TRBV5-1 and TRBJ2-6; the D is unclear. Germline CDR1 is SGHRS and CDR2 is YFSETQ. Trimming pared 2 bases from V and 0 bases from J, leaving 15 bases between. The CDR3 spans 18 residues.

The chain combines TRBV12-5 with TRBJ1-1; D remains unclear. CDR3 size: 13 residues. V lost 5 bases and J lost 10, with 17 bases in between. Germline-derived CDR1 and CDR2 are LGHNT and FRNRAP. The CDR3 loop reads CASGPAAVSGAFF. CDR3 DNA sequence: TGTGCTAGTGGTCCCGCGGCAGTTTCCGGAGCTTTCTTT.

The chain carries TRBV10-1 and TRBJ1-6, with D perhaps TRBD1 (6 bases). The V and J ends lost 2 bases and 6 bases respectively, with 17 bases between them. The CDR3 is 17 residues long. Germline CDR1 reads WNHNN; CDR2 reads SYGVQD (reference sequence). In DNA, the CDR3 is TGCGCCAGCAGTGAGCCCTACCGACAGGACTTTAATTCACCCCTCCACTTT. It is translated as CASSEPYRQDFNSPLHF.

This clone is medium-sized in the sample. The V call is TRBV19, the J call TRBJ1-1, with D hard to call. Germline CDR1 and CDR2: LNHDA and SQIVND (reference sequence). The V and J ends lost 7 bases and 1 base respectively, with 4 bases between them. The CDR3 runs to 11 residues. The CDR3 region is CASKGNTEAFF. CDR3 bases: TGTGCCAGTAAAGGGAACACTGAAGCTTTCTTT.

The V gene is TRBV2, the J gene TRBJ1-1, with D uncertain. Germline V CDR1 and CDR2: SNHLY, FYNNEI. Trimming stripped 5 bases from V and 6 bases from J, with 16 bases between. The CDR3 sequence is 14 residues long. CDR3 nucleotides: TGTGCCAGCAGTTCCTTGACTAGTAGGGCTGAAGCTTTCTTT. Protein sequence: CASSSLTSRAEAFF.

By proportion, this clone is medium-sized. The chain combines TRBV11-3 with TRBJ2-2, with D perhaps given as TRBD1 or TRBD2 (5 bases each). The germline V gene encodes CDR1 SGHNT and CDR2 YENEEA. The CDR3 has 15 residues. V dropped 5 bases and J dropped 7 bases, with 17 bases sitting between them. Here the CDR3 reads CASSTQNTRGGELFF. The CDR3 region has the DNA TGTGCCAGCAGCACACAAAACACTAGGGGCGGGGAGCTGTTTTTT. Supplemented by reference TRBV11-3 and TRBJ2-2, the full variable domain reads EAGVVQSPRYKIIEKKQPVAFWCNPISGHNTLYWYLQNLGQGPELLIRYENEEAVDDSQLPKDRFSAERLKGVDSTLKIQPAELGDSAVYLCASSTQNTRGGELFFGEGSRLTVL.

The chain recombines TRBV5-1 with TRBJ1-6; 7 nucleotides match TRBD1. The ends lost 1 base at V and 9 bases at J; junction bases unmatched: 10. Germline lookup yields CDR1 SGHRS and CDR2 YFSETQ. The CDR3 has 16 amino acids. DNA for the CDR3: TGCGCCAGCAGCTTGACAAGGGGCAGGGGGGCTTCACCCCTCCACTTT. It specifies CASSLTRGRGASPLHF.

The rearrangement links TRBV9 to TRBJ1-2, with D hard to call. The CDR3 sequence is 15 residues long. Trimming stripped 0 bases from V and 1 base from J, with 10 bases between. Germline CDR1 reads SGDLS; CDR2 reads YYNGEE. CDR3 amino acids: CASSVDHSLNYGYTF. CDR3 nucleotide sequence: TGTGCCAGCAGCGTAGATCACAGCCTTAACTATGGCTACACCTTC.

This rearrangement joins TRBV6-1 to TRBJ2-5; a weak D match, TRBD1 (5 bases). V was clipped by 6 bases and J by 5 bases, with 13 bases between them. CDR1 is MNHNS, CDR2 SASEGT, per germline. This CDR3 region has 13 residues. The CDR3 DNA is TGTGCCAGCAGAGGGGTCGTGGGGGAGACCCAGTACTTC. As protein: CASRGVVGETQYF.

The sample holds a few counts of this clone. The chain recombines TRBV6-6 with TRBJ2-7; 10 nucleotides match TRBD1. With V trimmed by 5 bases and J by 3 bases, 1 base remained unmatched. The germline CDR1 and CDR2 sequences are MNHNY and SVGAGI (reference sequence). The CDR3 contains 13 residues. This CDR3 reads CASSGTGVYEQYF. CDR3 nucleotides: TGTGCCAGCAGTGGGACAGGGGTCTACGAGCAGTACTTC.

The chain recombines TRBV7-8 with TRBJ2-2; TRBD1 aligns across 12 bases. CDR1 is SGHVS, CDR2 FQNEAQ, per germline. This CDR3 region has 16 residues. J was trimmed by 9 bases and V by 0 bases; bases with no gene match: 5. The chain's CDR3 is CASSLAQGQGARELFF. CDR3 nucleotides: TGTGCCAGCAGCTTAGCGCAGGGACAGGGGGCCAGGGAGCTGTTTTTT.

The chain's CDR3 is CASSEALKGVAGYTF. CDR3 bases: TGTGCCAGCAGTGAAGCGCTAAAGGGGGTGGCTGGCTACACCTTC. The J gene is TRBJ1-2, the V gene TRBV6-1, with D tentatively TRBD1 (6 bases). CDR3 length: 15 residues. V dropped 0 bases and J dropped 7 bases, with 15 bases sitting between them. The germline V gene encodes CDR1 MNHNS and CDR2 SASEGT.

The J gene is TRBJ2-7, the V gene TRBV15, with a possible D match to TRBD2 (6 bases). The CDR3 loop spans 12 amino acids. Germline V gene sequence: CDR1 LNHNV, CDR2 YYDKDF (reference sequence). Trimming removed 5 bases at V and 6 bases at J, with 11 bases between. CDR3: CATSVGRSEQYF. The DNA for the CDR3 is TGTGCCACCAGCGTCGGGAGATCCGAGCAGTACTTC.

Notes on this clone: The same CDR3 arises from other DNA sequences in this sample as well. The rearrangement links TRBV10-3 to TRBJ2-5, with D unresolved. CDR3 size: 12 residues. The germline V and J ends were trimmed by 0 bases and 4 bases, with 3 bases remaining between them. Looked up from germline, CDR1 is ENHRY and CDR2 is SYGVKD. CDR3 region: CAISESGETQYF. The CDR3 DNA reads TGTGCCATCAGTGAGTCAGGAGAGACCCAGTACTTC.

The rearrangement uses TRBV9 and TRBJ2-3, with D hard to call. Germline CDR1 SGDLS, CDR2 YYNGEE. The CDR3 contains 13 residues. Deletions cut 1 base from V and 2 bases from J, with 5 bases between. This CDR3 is CASSVSATDTQYF. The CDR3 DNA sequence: TGTGCCAGCAGCGTATCGGCCACAGATACGCAGTATTTT.

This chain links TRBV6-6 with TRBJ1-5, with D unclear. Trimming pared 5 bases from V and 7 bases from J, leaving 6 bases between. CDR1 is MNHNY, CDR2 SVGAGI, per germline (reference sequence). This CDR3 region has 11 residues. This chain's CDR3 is CASSNTQPQHF. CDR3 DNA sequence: TGTGCCAGCAGTAACACCCAGCCCCAGCATTTT.

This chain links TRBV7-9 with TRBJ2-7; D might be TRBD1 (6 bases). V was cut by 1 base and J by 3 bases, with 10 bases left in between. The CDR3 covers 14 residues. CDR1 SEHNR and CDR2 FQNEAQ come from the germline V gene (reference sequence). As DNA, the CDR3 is TGTGCCAGCAGCTTAGTCACAGGGAACTACGAGCAGTACTTC. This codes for CASSLVTGNYEQYF.

CDR3 nucleotide sequence: TGTGCCAGCTCTACCCTACTCGAGGAGGGCTACACCTTC. Its protein product is CASSTLLEEGYTF. The chain carries TRBV18 and TRBJ1-2; D call uncertain. V was clipped by 6 bases and J by 8 bases, with 16 bases between them. The CDR3 consists of 13 residues. Germline lookup yields CDR1 KGHSH and CDR2 LQKENI.

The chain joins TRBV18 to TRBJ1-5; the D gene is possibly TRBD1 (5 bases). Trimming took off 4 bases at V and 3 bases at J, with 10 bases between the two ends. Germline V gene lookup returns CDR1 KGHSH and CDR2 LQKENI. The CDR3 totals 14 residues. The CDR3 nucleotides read TGTGCCAGCTCACAGGGGTTACTCAATCAGCCCCAGCATTTT. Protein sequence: CASSQGLLNQPQHF.

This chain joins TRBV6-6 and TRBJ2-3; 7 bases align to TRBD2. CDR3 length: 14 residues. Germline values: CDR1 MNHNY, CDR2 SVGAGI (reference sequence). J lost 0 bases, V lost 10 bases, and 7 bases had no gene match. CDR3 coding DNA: TGTGCCATCGCCCGCGGGGGAAGCACAGATACGCAGTATTTT. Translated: CAIARGGSTDTQYF.

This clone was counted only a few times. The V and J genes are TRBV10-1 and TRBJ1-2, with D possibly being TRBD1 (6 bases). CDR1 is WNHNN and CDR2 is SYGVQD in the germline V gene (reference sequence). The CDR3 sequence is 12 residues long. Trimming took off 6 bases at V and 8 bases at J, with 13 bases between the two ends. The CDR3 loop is CASRWTEAGYTF. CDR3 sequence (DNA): TGCGCCAGCAGATGGACAGAGGCAGGCTACACCTTC.

The CDR3 bases are TGTGCCAGCAGTGGTATGGGTTTTTCTTATAATTCACCCCTCCACTTT. Protein product: CASSGMGFSYNSPLHF. This chain joins TRBV6-1 and TRBJ1-6; D is unclear. This CDR3 has 16 residues. Germline CDR1 MNHNS, CDR2 SASEGT. Trimming pared 4 bases from V and 4 bases from J, leaving 14 bases between.

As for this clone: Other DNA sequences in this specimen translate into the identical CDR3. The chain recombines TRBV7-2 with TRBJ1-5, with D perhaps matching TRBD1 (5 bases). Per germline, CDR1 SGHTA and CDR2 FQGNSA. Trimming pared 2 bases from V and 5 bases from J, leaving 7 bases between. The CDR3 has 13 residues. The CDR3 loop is CASSLRGDQPQHF. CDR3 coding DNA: TGTGCCAGCAGCTTAAGGGGCGATCAGCCCCAGCATTTT.

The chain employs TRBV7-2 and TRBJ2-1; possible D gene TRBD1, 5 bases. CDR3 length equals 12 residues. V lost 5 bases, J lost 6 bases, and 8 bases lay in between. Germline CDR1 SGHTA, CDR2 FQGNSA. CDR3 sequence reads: CASSRDSNEQFF. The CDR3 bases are TGTGCCAGCAGCCGCGACAGCAATGAGCAGTTCTTC.

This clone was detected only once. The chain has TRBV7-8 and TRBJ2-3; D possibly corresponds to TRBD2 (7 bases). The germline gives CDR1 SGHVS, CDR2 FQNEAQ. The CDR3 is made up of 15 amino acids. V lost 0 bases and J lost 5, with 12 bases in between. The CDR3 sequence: CASSLAGGPVDTQYF. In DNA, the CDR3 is TGTGCCAGCAGCTTAGCGGGGGGGCCGGTAGATACGCAGTATTTT.

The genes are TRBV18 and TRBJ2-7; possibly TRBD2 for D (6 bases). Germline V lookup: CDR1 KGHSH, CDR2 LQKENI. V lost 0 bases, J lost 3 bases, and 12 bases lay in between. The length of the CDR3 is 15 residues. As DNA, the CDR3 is TGTGCCAGCTCACCACCGGGCGGGGCCTTCTACGAGCAGTACTTC. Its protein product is CASSPPGGAFYEQYF.

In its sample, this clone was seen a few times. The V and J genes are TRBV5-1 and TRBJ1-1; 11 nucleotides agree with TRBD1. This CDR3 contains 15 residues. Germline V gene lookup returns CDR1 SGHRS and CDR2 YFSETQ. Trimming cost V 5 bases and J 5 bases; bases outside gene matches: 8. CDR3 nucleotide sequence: TGCGCCAGCAGTGGACAGGGGGCTGAGAAGACTGAAGCTTTCTTT. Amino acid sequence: CASSGQGAEKTEAFF.

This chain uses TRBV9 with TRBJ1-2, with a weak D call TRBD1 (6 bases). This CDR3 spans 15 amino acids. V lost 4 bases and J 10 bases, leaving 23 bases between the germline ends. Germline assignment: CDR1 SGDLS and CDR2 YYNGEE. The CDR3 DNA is TGTGCCAGCAGCTCCTGGGGGCAGCGAATTTCTGACTACACCTTC. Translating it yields CASSSWGQRISDYTF.

This CDR3 is CASSLASGASSTDTQYF. CDR3 nucleotides: TGTGCCAGCAGCTTGGCTAGCGGGGCTTCTAGCACAGATACGCAGTATTTT. The V call is TRBV7-6, the J call TRBJ2-3, with TRBD2 matching over 9 bases. Trimming cost V 3 bases and J 0 bases; bases outside gene matches: 7. The CDR3 contains 17 residues. Germline values: CDR1 SGHVS, CDR2 FNYEAQ.

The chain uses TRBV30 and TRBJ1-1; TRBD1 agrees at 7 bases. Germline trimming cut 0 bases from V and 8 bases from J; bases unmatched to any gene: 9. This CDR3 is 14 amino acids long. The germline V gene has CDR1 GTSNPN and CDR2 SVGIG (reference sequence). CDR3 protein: CAWSVPPGQLEAFF. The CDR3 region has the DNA TGTGCCTGGAGTGTACCCCCGGGACAGCTAGAAGCTTTCTTT.

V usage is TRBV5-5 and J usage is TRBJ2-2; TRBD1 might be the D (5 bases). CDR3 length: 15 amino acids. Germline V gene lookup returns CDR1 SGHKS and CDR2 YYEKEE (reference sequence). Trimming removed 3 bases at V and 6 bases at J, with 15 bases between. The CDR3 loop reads CASSSKGILSGELFF. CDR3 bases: TGTGCCAGCAGCTCCAAGGGGATCTTGTCCGGGGAGCTGTTTTTT.